What follows are 30 T cell receptor beta chains derived from one specimen sequenced in a study of cytomegalovirus exposure and HLA in healthy donors. Use of 60 Vbeta and 13 Jbeta primers characterized the PCR. The data were produced by immunoSEQ multiplex PCR, yet TCRdb's version contains in-frame clones alone and is incomplete. The data hold approximately 85,000 clones, with 80% observed a single time. The sample was PBMCs. Receptors were obtained from a man between 25 and 39 years old in good health and CMV-seronegative.

The chain links TRBV19 to TRBJ1-5, with D perhaps matching TRBD1 (6 bases). V lost 2 bases and J lost 6, with 17 bases in between. In germline, CDR1 is LNHDA, CDR2 SQIVND (reference sequence). CDR3 length: 16 residues. CDR3 loop: CASSIPFSGVLQPQHF. CDR3 sequence (DNA): TGTGCCAGTAGTATACCGTTCTCAGGGGTCCTTCAGCCCCAGCATTTT.

V gene TRBV28 combines with J gene TRBJ2-4, with D perhaps TRBD1 (6 bases). This CDR3 spans 15 amino acids. The germline V gene has CDR1 MDHEN and CDR2 SYDVKM. V was clipped by 2 bases and J by 0 bases, with 8 bases between them. In nucleotides, the CDR3 is TGTGCCAGCAGTTTACAGGGGACAGCCAAAAACATTCAGTACTTC. This sequence encodes CASSLQGTAKNIQYF.

The chain combines TRBV7-9 with TRBJ1-5, with 11 nucleotides matching TRBD1. V shed 1 base, J shed 3 bases, and the junction held 5 bases outside the gene matches. This CDR3 contains 17 residues. Germline V gene lookup returns CDR1 SEHNR and CDR2 FQNEAQ (reference sequence). CDR3 loop: CASSLGGQGGFNQPQHF. CDR3 in DNA: TGTGCCAGCAGCTTAGGGGGACAGGGGGGGTTCAATCAGCCCCAGCATTTT.

The chain employs TRBV7-2 and TRBJ1-6; 8 bases map to TRBD1. V lost 3 bases, J lost 7 bases, and 5 bases stayed unmatched. This CDR3 spans 15 amino acids. Germline lookup yields CDR1 SGHTA and CDR2 FQGNSA. The CDR3 protein is CASSFGQGANSPLHF. The DNA for the CDR3 is TGTGCCAGCAGCTTTGGGCAGGGGGCGAATTCACCCCTCCACTTT.

This rearrangement joins TRBV7-7 to TRBJ2-1, with 8 positions matching TRBD2. Germline V gene data show CDR1 as SSHAT and CDR2 as FNYEAQ (reference sequence). This CDR3 region has 13 residues. Unmatched junction bases numbered 8, after V lost 5 bases and J lost 11 bases. CDR3 coding DNA: TGTGCCAGCAGCCTGGTAGCGGGGCACCAGCAGTTCTTC. Protein product: CASSLVAGHQQFF.

Worth noting for this clone: The junction does not match germline at one end; this may be a read error. The rearrangement uses TRBV5-1 and TRBJ2-7, with 10 nucleotides matching TRBD1. The CDR3 covers 16 residues. Germline V gene sequence: CDR1 SGHRS, CDR2 YFSETQ. The CDR3 sequence: CASSLGDRGFSHEQYF. The CDR3, as DNA: TGCGCCAGCAGCTTGGGGGACAGGGGATTCTCCCACGAGCAGTACTTC.

The gene calls are TRBV6-6 and TRBJ2-1; possible D gene TRBD2, 6 bases. This CDR3 region has 11 residues. Germline V gene lookup returns CDR1 MNHNY and CDR2 SVGAGI (reference sequence). With 8 bases removed from V and 10 bases from J, the gap between germline ends came to 12 bases. CDR3 nucleotide sequence: TGTGCCAGCTCAGAGGGGAGGGAGCAGTTCTTC. Encoded protein: CASSEGREQFF.

CDR3 region: CASSRTGNEKLFF. CDR3 coding DNA: TGCGCCAGCTCCCGGACAGGCAACGAAAAACTGTTTTTT. The chain couples TRBV10-1 to TRBJ1-4; 7 positions match TRBD1. The CDR3 is 13 amino acids. The germline V gene has CDR1 WNHNN and CDR2 SYGVQD (reference sequence). J was trimmed by 8 bases and V by 8 bases; bases with no gene match: 8.

This clone was detected once. V gene TRBV30 combines with J gene TRBJ1-2; tentatively, D is TRBD1 (5 bases). V lost 6 bases, J lost 7 bases, and 9 bases lay in between. CDR1 GTSNPN and CDR2 SVGIG come from the germline V gene (reference sequence). The length of the CDR3 is 10 residues. CDR3 sequence (DNA): TGTGCCTGTGGGGCTCTTGGCTACACCTTC. Its protein is CACGALGYTF.

The V gene is TRBV10-1, the J gene TRBJ2-1; maybe TRBD2 (6 bases). The V gene lost 2 bases and the J gene lost 10 bases, with 15 bases spanning the gap. Looked up from germline, CDR1 is WNHNN and CDR2 is SYGVQD (reference sequence). This CDR3 has 14 residues. The CDR3 protein is CASSEGSGVWEQFF. In DNA form, the CDR3 reads TGCGCCAGCAGTGAGGGGTCGGGAGTTTGGGAGCAGTTCTTC.

The chain carries TRBV19 and TRBJ2-1, with D perhaps TRBD1 (5 bases). Germline values: CDR1 LNHDA, CDR2 SQIVND (reference sequence). V lost 7 bases, J lost 2 bases, and 15 bases lay in between. The CDR3 consists of 15 residues. The CDR3 reads CASIGRGPTYNEQFF. The DNA for the CDR3 is TGTGCCAGTATCGGTAGGGGCCCCACCTACAATGAGCAGTTCTTC. The complete variable domain, with remaining parts taken from reference TRBV19 and TRBJ2-1, reads DGGITQSPKYLFRKEGQNVTLSCEQNLNHDAMYWYRQDPGQGLRLIYYSQIVNDFQKGDIAEGYSVSREKKESFPLTVTSAQKNPTAFYLCASIGRGPTYNEQFFGPGTRLTVL.

V gene TRBV4-3 combines with J gene TRBJ1-4, with unresolved D. Germline V gene lookup returns CDR1 LGHNA and CDR2 YSLEER. Trimming took off 0 bases at V and 8 bases at J, with 13 bases between the two ends. The CDR3 is 15 amino acids. The chain's CDR3 is CASSQESRLREKLFF. The CDR3 DNA reads as TGCGCCAGCAGCCAAGAGTCCAGGCTTAGGGAAAAACTGTTTTTT.

The genes are TRBV29-1 and TRBJ2-5; D might be TRBD2 (6 bases). V was shortened by 4 bases and J by 5 bases, with 11 bases between the two germline ends. This CDR3 is 12 amino acids long. Germline CDR1 is SQVTM and CDR2 is ANQGSEA. DNA of the CDR3: TGCAGCGTTGTCGACAGCGGGGAGACCCAGTACTTC. Translation: CSVVDSGETQYF.

This clone was seen once. The chain couples TRBV6-1 to TRBJ2-2; D may be TRBD2 (5 bases). Deletions cut 4 bases from V and 6 bases from J, with 12 bases between. The CDR3 runs to 14 residues. From germline, CDR1 is MNHNS and CDR2 SASEGT. For the CDR3, the DNA is TGTGCCAGCAGTGGGTGGACTGGAGCCGGGGAGCTGTTTTTT. Translating it yields CASSGWTGAGELFF.

The V and J genes are TRBV25-1 and TRBJ2-5; D is undetermined. Germline assignment: CDR1 MGHDK and CDR2 SYGVNS. The CDR3 runs to 12 residues. V lost 8 bases, J lost 5 bases, and 12 bases lay in between. The CDR3 coding sequence is TGTGCCAGCGGGCCCACTTGGGAGACCCAGTACTTC. It encodes CASGPTWETQYF. Full variable domain (outside the CDR3, taken from reference TRBV25-1 and TRBJ2-5): EADIYQTPRYLVIGTGKKITLECSQTMGHDKMYWYQQDPGMELHLIHYSYGVNSTEKGDLSSESTVSRIRTEHFPLTLESARPSHTSQYLCASGPTWETQYFGPGTRLLVL.

The chain employs TRBV6-5 and TRBJ2-7, with TRBD1 matching 8 bases. CDR3 length: 15 amino acids. Per the germline V gene, CDR1 is MNHEY and CDR2 is SVGAGI. Trimming cost V 0 bases and J 7 bases; bases outside gene matches: 8. The CDR3 DNA sequence: TGTGCCAGCAGTTACTCCGGGACAGGCTTCTTAGAGCAGTACTTC. This codes for CASSYSGTGFLEQYF.

A few counts support this clone. This chain connects TRBV27 to TRBJ1-2; D is undetermined. The germline V gene encodes CDR1 MNHEY and CDR2 SMNVEV (reference sequence). This CDR3 contains 12 residues. V was trimmed by 6 bases and J by 7 bases, leaving 12 bases between them. CDR3 sequence: CASSHIGGGYTF. The CDR3 coding sequence is TGTGCCAGCAGCCATATCGGAGGTGGCTACACCTTC.

This chain joins TRBV6-1 and TRBJ1-2; no clear D. Germline loops: CDR1 MNHNS, CDR2 SASEGT. This CDR3 region has 16 residues. V was shortened by 4 bases and J by 2 bases, with 17 bases between the two germline ends. The CDR3 here is CASSGGARTGNYGYTF. CDR3 DNA: TGTGCCAGCAGTGGCGGCGCGAGGACGGGAAACTATGGCTACACCTTC.

V gene TRBV6-1 combines with J gene TRBJ2-5; TRBD2 agrees at 7 bases. Germline V gene data show CDR1 as MNHNS and CDR2 as SASEGT. The V gene end was trimmed by 6 bases and the J gene end by 4 bases; junction bases not matched to a gene: 5. This CDR3 region has 13 residues. The CDR3 loop is CASRRDYTETQYF. The DNA for the CDR3 is TGTGCCAGCAGGCGGGACTATACAGAGACCCAGTACTTC.

This sequence joins TRBV19 and TRBJ1-2; D remains unclear. This CDR3 spans 12 amino acids. V lost 5 bases and J lost 2, with 6 bases in between. In germline, CDR1 is LNHDA, CDR2 SQIVND (reference sequence). Here the CDR3 DNA reads TGTGCCAGTAGTTGGCAGAACTATGGCTACACCTTC. As protein: CASSWQNYGYTF.

J is TRBJ2-7 and V is TRBV7-8; TRBD1 matches 8 bases. V trimming: 4 bases; J trimming: 3 bases; junction bases outside the gene matches: 11. CDR1 is SGHVS, CDR2 FQNEAQ, per germline. This CDR3 comprises 16 residues. CDR3 nucleotide sequence: TGTGCCAGCAGCTCAACCTTCCGGGACAGGTTCTACGAGCAGTACTTC. This gives the protein CASSSTFRDRFYEQYF. The full variable domain, its missing parts supplied by reference TRBV7-8 and TRBJ2-7, is GAGVSQSPRYKVAKRGQDVALRCDPISGHVSLFWYQQALGQGPEFLTYFQNEAQLDKSGLPSDRFFAERPEGSVSTLKIQRTQQEDSAVYLCASSSTFRDRFYEQYFGPGTRLTVT.

The table lists this clone with a count of one. The chain uses TRBV2 and TRBJ1-1, with D possibly matching TRBD1 (5 bases). This CDR3 comprises 13 residues. Trimming removed 4 bases at V and 1 base at J, with 7 bases between. Looked up from germline, CDR1 is SNHLY and CDR2 is FYNNEI. The CDR3 DNA follows: TGTGCCAGCAGTGGCGACAGGAACACTGAAGCTTTCTTT. It translates to CASSGDRNTEAFF.

The gene calls are TRBV6-5 and TRBJ1-1; 8 bases align to TRBD1. CDR3 length equals 13 residues. Losses at the gene ends were 4 bases for V and 6 bases for J; bases not matched to a gene: 4. The germline gives CDR1 MNHEY, CDR2 SVGAGI. For the CDR3, the DNA is TGTGCCAGCAGTTCCCCAGGGGGCTCTGAAGCTTTCTTT. The encoded protein is CASSSPGGSEAFF.

CDR3 nucleotide sequence: TGTGCCAGCAGCGTTAGCATAGGGGGCCCTAGCGGGCGAAGCACAGATACGCAGTATTTT. This encodes CASSVSIGGPSGRSTDTQYF. This chain joins TRBV7-6 and TRBJ2-3; D is perhaps TRBD2 (8 bases). The CDR3 has 20 residues. Germline CDR1 SGHVS, CDR2 FNYEAQ. The V gene lost 5 bases and the J gene lost 0 bases, with 27 bases spanning the gap.

This chain uses TRBV29-1 with TRBJ1-5, with 10 bases that match TRBD1. Per the germline V gene, CDR1 is SQVTM and CDR2 is ANQGSEA. The CDR3 length is 14 residues. V lost 6 bases, J lost 1 base, and 3 bases stayed unmatched. CDR3 sequence reads: CSVRTGGSNQPQHF. CDR3 in DNA: TGCAGCGTCCGGACAGGGGGAAGCAATCAGCCCCAGCATTTT.

The chain combines TRBV6-1 with TRBJ1-3, with D perhaps matching TRBD1 (6 bases). Germline V gene lookup returns CDR1 MNHNS and CDR2 SASEGT. V was trimmed by 8 bases and J by 8 bases, leaving 13 bases between them. The CDR3 covers 12 residues. Here the CDR3 reads CASLQGIHTIYF. CDR3 DNA sequence: TGTGCCAGCCTACAGGGCATACACACCATATATTTT.

In this sample, this clone turned up once. The rearrangement joins TRBV28 to TRBJ1-5; TRBD1 might be the D (6 bases). The V gene lost 3 bases and the J gene lost 2 bases, with 11 bases spanning the gap. The CDR3 consists of 15 residues. Looked up from germline, CDR1 is MDHEN and CDR2 is SYDVKM. The CDR3 bases are TGTGCCAGCAGTTTTATATCAGGGGGCAATCAGCCCCAGCATTTT. Translation: CASSFISGGNQPQHF.

The rearrangement uses TRBV5-1 and TRBJ2-5; 10 bases agree with TRBD1. The CDR3 extends over 17 amino acids. Germline V gene lookup returns CDR1 SGHRS and CDR2 YFSETQ. V was clipped by 0 bases and J by 4 bases; unmatched bases: 9. CDR3 protein: CASSLGDRDRGGETQYF. The CDR3 DNA sequence: TGCGCCAGCAGCTTGGGAGACCGGGACAGGGGTGGAGAGACCCAGTACTTC.

The chain carries TRBV19 and TRBJ2-5; D not certain. CDR1 LNHDA and CDR2 SQIVND come from the germline V gene (reference sequence). The CDR3 contains 14 residues. Between the trimmed V and J ends, which lost 1 base and 2 bases, there was a span of 8 bases. The DNA for the CDR3 is TGTGCCAGTAGTATAGGAGGCAGACAAGAGACCCAGTACTTC. This translates into CASSIGGRQETQYF.

The V gene is TRBV6-4, the J gene TRBJ2-7; 7 nucleotides line up with TRBD2. The CDR3 runs 14 residues. From germline, CDR1 is MRHNA and CDR2 SNTAGT. The trim removed 5 bases at V and 1 base at J, leaving 5 bases unmatched. The CDR3 DNA reads as TGTGCCAGCAGTCGGGGAGGGACTTCCTACGAGCAGTACTTC. Translated, it gives CASSRGGTSYEQYF.